The following is a TCR beta chain sequence with its context. This specimen belongs to a study of cytomegalovirus exposure and HLA in healthy donors. Researchers ran the PCR with 60 Vbeta and 13 Jbeta primers. Produced via immunoSEQ multiplex PCR; TCRdb's table is partial and in-frame only. Among 100,000 or so clones listed, 75% to 85% were seen once. The TCR originated in a man aged 25 to 40 in good health and CMV-seronegative. The sequencing sample was made of PBMCs.

The DNA for the CDR3 is TGTGCCAGCAGCACGCAGGTGAACACTGAAGCTTTCTTT. Amino acids: CASSTQVNTEAFF. The chain carries TRBV13 and TRBJ1-1; D gene unclear. In germline, CDR1 is PRHDT, CDR2 FYEKMQ (reference sequence). V lost 5 bases and J lost 0, with 7 bases in between. CDR3 length equals 13 residues.